The rows below give T cell receptor beta chains drawn from one sample of a study of graft-versus-host responses after intestinal transplantation. Profiled with immunoSEQ multiplex PCR; TCRdb holds only in-frame clones, not every one. The data show around 110,000 clones, approximately 94% seen once. Their recognized antigens are unknown. The sequencing here drew on unstimulated CD4+ T cells sorted from spleen or lymph node cells, taken before transplant. These receptors were taken from a human donor who was the organ donor for an intestinal transplant. The CDR3 runs from the conserved cysteine through the conserved F or W. D genes are given only for firm matches. Rows may omit the clone size; those that give it use once, few, many or a size class.

clone size: .
J gene: TRBJ2-1
V gene: TRBV4-2
D gene: .
CDR3 protein: CASSQDGLGQGRNEQFF
CDR3 DNA: TGTGCCAGCAGCCAAGATGGTCTTGGGCAGGGACGCAATGAGCAGTTCTTC

clone size: .
J gene: TRBJ1-2
V gene: TRBV28
D gene: TRBD1
CDR3 protein: CASSLPIRQGRYGYTF
CDR3 DNA: TGTGCCAGCAGCCTCCCCATCCGACAGGGGCGGTATGGCTACACCTTC

clone size: .
J gene: TRBJ2-3
V gene: TRBV9
D gene: TRBD2
CDR3 protein: CASLRASGYTDTQYF
CDR3 DNA: TGTGCCAGCCTCCGGGCTAGCGGGTACACAGATACGCAGTATTTT

clone size: once
J gene: TRBJ1-4
V gene: TRBV5-1
D gene: .
CDR3 protein: CASSLGPNEKLFF
CDR3 DNA: TGCGCCAGCAGCTTGGGACCTAATGAAAAACTGTTTTTT

clone size: .
J gene: TRBJ1-3
V gene: TRBV25-1
D gene: .
CDR3 protein: CASSGRWGTRTGNTIYF
CDR3 DNA: TGTGCCAGCAGTGGACGTTGGGGGACGCGTACCGGAAACACCATATATTTT

clone size: .
J gene: TRBJ2-5
V gene: TRBV5-1
D gene: TRBD2
CDR3 protein: CASSVGLGLAVKETQYF
CDR3 DNA: TGCGCCAGCAGCGTGGGGTTGGGACTAGCGGTTAAAGAGACCCAGTACTTC

clone size: few
J gene: TRBJ1-1
V gene: TRBV19
D gene: .
CDR3 protein: CARGTEAFF
CDR3 DNA: TGTGCCAGGGGCACTGAAGCTTTCTTT

clone size: .
J gene: TRBJ2-3
V gene: TRBV9
D gene: .
CDR3 protein: CASSAGQSTDTQYF
CDR3 DNA: TGTGCCAGCAGCGCCGGACAGAGCACAGATACGCAGTATTTT

clone size: .
J gene: TRBJ2-2
V gene: TRBV7-6
D gene: .
CDR3 protein: CASSIRVGDTGELFF
CDR3 DNA: TGTGCCAGCAGCATCAGGGTTGGAGACACCGGGGAGCTGTTTTTT

clone size: few
J gene: TRBJ2-7
V gene: TRBV5-1
D gene: TRBD1
CDR3 protein: CASRDLGQGAPYEQYF
CDR3 DNA: TGCGCCAGCAGGGACCTTGGACAGGGGGCCCCCTACGAGCAGTACTTC

clone size: few
J gene: TRBJ1-1
V gene: TRBV6-6
D gene: .
CDR3 protein: CASSYRGDTEAFF
CDR3 DNA: TGTGCCAGCAGTTACAGGGGGGACACTGAAGCTTTCTTT

clone size: .
J gene: TRBJ2-3
V gene: TRBV7-8
D gene: TRBD2
CDR3 protein: CASRRSGREDTQYF
CDR3 DNA: TGTGCCAGCAGGCGTAGCGGGAGGGAAGATACGCAGTATTTT

clone size: .
J gene: TRBJ2-7
V gene: TRBV23-1
D gene: TRBD1
CDR3 protein: CASSHPPRQGPNEQYF
CDR3 DNA: TGCGCCAGCAGTCATCCCCCGCGACAGGGGCCCAACGAGCAGTACTTC

clone size: once
J gene: TRBJ2-5
V gene: TRBV7-2
D gene: TRBD2
CDR3 protein: CASSPLGAGGQETQYF
CDR3 DNA: TGTGCCAGCAGCCCCTTGGGCGCGGGAGGACAGGAGACCCAGTACTTC

clone size: .
J gene: TRBJ2-1
V gene: TRBV27
D gene: TRBD2
CDR3 protein: CASSLLSGRGYNEQFF
CDR3 DNA: TGTGCCAGCAGTTTACTGAGCGGGAGGGGTTACAATGAGCAGTTCTTC

clone size: .
J gene: TRBJ2-1
V gene: TRBV21-1
D gene: .
CDR3 protein: CASSKSLADRKDEQFF
CDR3 DNA: TGTGCCAGCAGCAAGTCCCTAGCGGATAGGAAGGATGAGCAGTTCTTC

clone size: .
J gene: TRBJ1-5
V gene: TRBV28
D gene: TRBD1
CDR3 protein: CASSFGDRVNQPQHF
CDR3 DNA: TGTGCCAGCAGTTTTGGGGACAGGGTCAATCAGCCCCAGCATTTT

clone size: .
J gene: TRBJ1-2
V gene: TRBV4-3
D gene: TRBD1
CDR3 protein: CASSPRDRASYGYTF
CDR3 DNA: TGCGCCAGCAGCCCCCGGGACAGGGCCTCCTATGGCTACACCTTC

clone size: .
J gene: TRBJ2-5
V gene: TRBV9
D gene: .
CDR3 protein: CASSVDVRVQETQYF
CDR3 DNA: TGTGCCAGCAGCGTAGACGTCCGGGTCCAAGAGACCCAGTACTTC

clone size: .
J gene: TRBJ2-4
V gene: TRBV2
D gene: TRBD1
CDR3 protein: CASDGPTGGVRNIQYF
CDR3 DNA: TGTGCCAGCGATGGCCCGACAGGGGGCGTACGGAACATTCAGTACTTC

clone size: .
J gene: TRBJ2-7
V gene: TRBV11-2
D gene: .
CDR3 protein: CASSSTLSYEQYF
CDR3 DNA: TGTGCCAGCAGCTCCACCCTCTCCTACGAGCAGTACTTC

clone size: .
J gene: TRBJ1-3
V gene: TRBV5-4
D gene: .
CDR3 protein: CASSLGAGDSGNTIYF
CDR3 DNA: TGTGCCAGCAGCTTAGGGGCGGGCGATTCTGGAAACACCATATATTTT

clone size: .
J gene: TRBJ1-2
V gene: TRBV25-1
D gene: .
CDR3 protein: CASSEGGLEGYTF
CDR3 DNA: TGTGCCAGCAGTGAAGGGGGGCTGGAAGGCTACACCTTC

clone size: .
J gene: TRBJ2-1
V gene: TRBV6-5
D gene: .
CDR3 protein: CASSVVSSYNEQFF
CDR3 DNA: TGTGCCAGCAGTGTCGTTAGCTCCTACAATGAGCAGTTCTTC

clone size: .
J gene: TRBJ2-2
V gene: TRBV5-4
D gene: TRBD2
CDR3 protein: CASSFTREVTGELFF
CDR3 DNA: TGTGCCAGCAGCTTCACCCGGGAGGTAACCGGGGAGCTGTTTTTT

clone size: .
J gene: TRBJ1-5
V gene: TRBV6-1
D gene: .
CDR3 protein: CASSEVRQANQPQHF
CDR3 DNA: TGTGCCAGCAGTGAAGTCAGACAGGCCAATCAGCCCCAGCATTTT

clone size: .
J gene: TRBJ2-7
V gene: TRBV2
D gene: TRBD1
CDR3 protein: CASRMTGVGSYEQYF
CDR3 DNA: TGTGCCAGCAGGATGACAGGGGTGGGTTCCTACGAGCAGTACTTC

clone size: .
J gene: TRBJ2-1
V gene: TRBV28
D gene: TRBD2
CDR3 protein: CASSRPGLAGGYEQFF
CDR3 DNA: TGTGCCAGCAGCCGACCGGGACTAGCGGGAGGCTATGAGCAGTTCTTC

clone size: .
J gene: TRBJ1-2
V gene: TRBV30
D gene: .
CDR3 protein: CAWGRGDQPYGYTF
CDR3 DNA: TGTGCCTGGGGCCGAGGGGACCAGCCCTATGGCTACACCTTC

clone size: .
J gene: TRBJ2-1
V gene: TRBV11-2
D gene: TRBD2
CDR3 protein: CASSLMTSGRAGGEQFF
CDR3 DNA: TGTGCCAGCAGCCTCATGACTAGCGGGAGGGCCGGGGGTGAGCAGTTCTTC

clone size: .
J gene: TRBJ2-5
V gene: TRBV28
D gene: .
CDR3 protein: CASSLLYPVGEETQYF
CDR3 DNA: TGTGCCAGCAGTTTATTATATCCTGTCGGGGAAGAGACCCAGTACTTC

clone size: .
J gene: TRBJ1-5
V gene: TRBV19
D gene: .
CDR3 protein: CASSTNLGPQHF
CDR3 DNA: TGTGCCAGTAGCACCAACCTTGGGCCCCAGCATTTT

clone size: .
J gene: TRBJ1-5
V gene: TRBV6-6
D gene: .
CDR3 protein: CASSPERSNQPQHF
CDR3 DNA: TGTGCCAGCAGTCCGGAAAGGAGTAATCAGCCCCAGCATTTT

clone size: .
J gene: TRBJ1-2
V gene: TRBV19
D gene: .
CDR3 protein: CASSSGLYGYTF
CDR3 DNA: TGTGCCAGTAGTAGTGGACTTTATGGCTACACCTTC

clone size: .
J gene: TRBJ1-2
V gene: TRBV29-1
D gene: TRBD1
CDR3 protein: CSVAVTGGDYGYTF
CDR3 DNA: TGCAGCGTTGCCGTGACAGGGGGGGACTATGGCTACACCTTC

clone size: once
J gene: TRBJ2-1
V gene: TRBV6-4
D gene: TRBD2
CDR3 protein: CASMEREGYGNEQFF
CDR3 DNA: TGTGCCAGCATGGAACGGGAGGGGTATGGGAATGAGCAGTTCTTC

clone size: .
J gene: TRBJ2-6
V gene: TRBV30
D gene: .
CDR3 protein: CAWKPGANVLTF
CDR3 DNA: TGTGCCTGGAAGCCTGGGGCCAACGTCCTGACTTTC

clone size: .
J gene: TRBJ2-3
V gene: TRBV15
D gene: TRBD2
CDR3 protein: CATSMREGGDTQYF
CDR3 DNA: TGTGCCACCAGCATGCGGGAGGGTGGAGATACGCAGTATTTT